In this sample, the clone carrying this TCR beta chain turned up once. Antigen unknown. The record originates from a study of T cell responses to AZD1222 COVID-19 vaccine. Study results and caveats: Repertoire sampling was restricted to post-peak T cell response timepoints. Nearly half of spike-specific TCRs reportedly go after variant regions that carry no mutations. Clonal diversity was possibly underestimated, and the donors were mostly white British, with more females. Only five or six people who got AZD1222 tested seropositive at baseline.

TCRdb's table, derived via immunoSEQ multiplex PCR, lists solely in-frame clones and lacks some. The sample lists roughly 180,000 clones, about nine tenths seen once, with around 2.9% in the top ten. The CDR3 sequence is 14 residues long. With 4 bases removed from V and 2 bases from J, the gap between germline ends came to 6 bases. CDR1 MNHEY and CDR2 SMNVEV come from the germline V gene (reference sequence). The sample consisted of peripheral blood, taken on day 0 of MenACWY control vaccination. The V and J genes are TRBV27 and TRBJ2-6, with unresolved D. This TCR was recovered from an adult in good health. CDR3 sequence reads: CASSSYAGANVLTF. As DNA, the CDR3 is TGTGCCAGCAGTTCGTACGCTGGGGCCAACGTCCTGACTTTC.